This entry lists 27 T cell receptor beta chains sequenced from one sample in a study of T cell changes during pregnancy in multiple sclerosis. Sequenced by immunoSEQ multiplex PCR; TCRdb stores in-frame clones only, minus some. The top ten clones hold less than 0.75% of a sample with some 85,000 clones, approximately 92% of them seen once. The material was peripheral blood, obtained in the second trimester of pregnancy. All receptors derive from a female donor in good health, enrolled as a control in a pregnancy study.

CDR3 protein: CASSIDQQGETEAFF. The DNA for the CDR3 is TGTGCCAGTAGTATAGATCAACAGGGAGAGACTGAAGCTTTCTTT. The J gene is TRBJ1-1, the V gene TRBV19; a weak D match, TRBD1 (6 bases). V was cut by 0 bases and J by 5 bases, with 13 bases left in between. CDR1 LNHDA and CDR2 SQIVND come from the germline V gene (reference sequence). The CDR3 runs to 15 residues. Full variable domain (missing parts from reference TRBV19 and TRBJ1-1): DGGITQSPKYLFRKEGQNVTLSCEQNLNHDAMYWYRQDPGQGLRLIYYSQIVNDFQKGDIAEGYSVSREKKESFPLTVTSAQKNPTAFYLCASSIDQQGETEAFFGQGTRLTVV.

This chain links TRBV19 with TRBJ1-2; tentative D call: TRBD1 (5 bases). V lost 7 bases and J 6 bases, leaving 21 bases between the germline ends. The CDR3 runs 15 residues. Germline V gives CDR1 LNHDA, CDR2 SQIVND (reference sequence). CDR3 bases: TGTGCCAGTAACGGCGGGGCAGGCCGAAGCAATGGCTACACCTTC. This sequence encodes CASNGGAGRSNGYTF.

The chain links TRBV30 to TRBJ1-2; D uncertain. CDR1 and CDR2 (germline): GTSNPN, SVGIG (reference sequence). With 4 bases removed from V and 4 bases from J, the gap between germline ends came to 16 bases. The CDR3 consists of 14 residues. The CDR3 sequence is CAWTLRVPGYGYTF. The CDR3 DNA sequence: TGTGCCTGGACCCTCCGCGTCCCGGGCTATGGCTACACCTTC. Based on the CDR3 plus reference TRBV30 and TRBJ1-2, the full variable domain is SQTIHQWPATLVQPVGSPLSLECTVEGTSNPNLYWYRQAAGRGLQLLFYSVGIGQISSEVPQNLSASRPQDRQFILSSKKLLLSDSGFYLCAWTLRVPGYGYTFGSGTRLTVV.

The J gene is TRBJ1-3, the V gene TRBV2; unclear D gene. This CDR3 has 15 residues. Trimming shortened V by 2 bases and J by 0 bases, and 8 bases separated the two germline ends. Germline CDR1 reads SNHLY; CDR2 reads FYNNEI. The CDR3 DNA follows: TGTGCCAGCAGTGAATCCCGGGGCTCTGGAAACACCATATATTTT. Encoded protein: CASSESRGSGNTIYF.

Written as DNA, the CDR3 is TGTGCCAGTAGTCCGTCGTCGGGTCCGAGCACTGAAGCTTTCTTT. Protein product: CASSPSSGPSTEAFF. The chain employs TRBV19 and TRBJ1-1; D uncertain. This CDR3 has 15 residues. Germline V gene data show CDR1 as LNHDA and CDR2 as SQIVND (reference sequence). V was cut by 5 bases and J by 4 bases, with 17 bases left in between.

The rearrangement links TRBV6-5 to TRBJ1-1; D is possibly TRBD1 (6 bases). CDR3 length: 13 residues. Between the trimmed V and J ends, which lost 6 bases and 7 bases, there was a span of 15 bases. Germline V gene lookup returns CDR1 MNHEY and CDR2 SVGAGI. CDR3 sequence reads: CASSEEGQFEAFF. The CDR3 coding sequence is TGTGCCAGCAGCGAGGAAGGACAGTTTGAAGCTTTCTTT.

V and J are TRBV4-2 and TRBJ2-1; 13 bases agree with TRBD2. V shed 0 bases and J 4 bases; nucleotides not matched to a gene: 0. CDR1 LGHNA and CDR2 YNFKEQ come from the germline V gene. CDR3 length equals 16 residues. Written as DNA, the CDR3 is TGTGCCAGCAGCCAAGAGACTAGCGGGGGGTACAATGAGCAGTTCTTC. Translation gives CASSQETSGGYNEQFF.

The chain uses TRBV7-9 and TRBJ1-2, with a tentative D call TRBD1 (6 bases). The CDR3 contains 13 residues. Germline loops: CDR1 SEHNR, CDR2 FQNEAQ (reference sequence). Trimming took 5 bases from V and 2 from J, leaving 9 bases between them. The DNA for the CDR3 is TGTGCCAGCAGCCCCGGACAGAACTATGGCTACACCTTC. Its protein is CASSPGQNYGYTF.

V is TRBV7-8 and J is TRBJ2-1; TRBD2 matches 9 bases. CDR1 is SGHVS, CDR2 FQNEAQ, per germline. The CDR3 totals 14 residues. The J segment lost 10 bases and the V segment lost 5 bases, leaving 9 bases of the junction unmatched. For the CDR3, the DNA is TGTGCCAGCAGCCAATTGGGACTAGCTGGAGAGCAGTTCTTC. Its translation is CASSQLGLAGEQFF.

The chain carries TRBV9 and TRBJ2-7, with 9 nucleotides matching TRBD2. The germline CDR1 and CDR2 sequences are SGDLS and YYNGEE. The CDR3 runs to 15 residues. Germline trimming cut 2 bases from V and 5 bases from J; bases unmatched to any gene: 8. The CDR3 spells CASSVRLAGPDEQYF. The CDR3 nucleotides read TGTGCCAGCAGCGTGAGGCTAGCGGGACCCGACGAGCAGTACTTC.

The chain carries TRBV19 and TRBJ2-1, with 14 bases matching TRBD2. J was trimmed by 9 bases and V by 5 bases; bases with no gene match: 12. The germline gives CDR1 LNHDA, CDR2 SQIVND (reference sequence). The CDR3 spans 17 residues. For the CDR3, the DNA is TGTGCCAGTAGTGTTGTTCCGGGACTAGCGGGGGTAATTGAGCAGTTCTTC. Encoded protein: CASSVVPGLAGVIEQFF.

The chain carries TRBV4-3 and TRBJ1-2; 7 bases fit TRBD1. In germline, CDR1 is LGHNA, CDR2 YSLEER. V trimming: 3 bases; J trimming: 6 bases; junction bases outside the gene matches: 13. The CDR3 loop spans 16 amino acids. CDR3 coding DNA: TGCGCCAGCAGCCAGGGACAGATCCGCCGCGCGCATGGCTACACCTTC. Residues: CASSQGQIRRAHGYTF.

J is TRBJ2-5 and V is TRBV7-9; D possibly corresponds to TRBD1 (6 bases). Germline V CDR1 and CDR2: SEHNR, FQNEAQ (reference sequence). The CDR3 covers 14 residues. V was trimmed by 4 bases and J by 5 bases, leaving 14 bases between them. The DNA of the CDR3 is TGTGCCAGCAGCTACGAGACAGGATGGGAGACCCAGTACTTC. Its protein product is CASSYETGWETQYF.

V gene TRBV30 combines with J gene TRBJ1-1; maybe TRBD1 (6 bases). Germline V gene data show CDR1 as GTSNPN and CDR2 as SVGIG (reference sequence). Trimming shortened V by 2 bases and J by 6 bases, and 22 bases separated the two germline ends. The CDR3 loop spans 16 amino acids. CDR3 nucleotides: TGTGCCTGGAGTCTGGTTTTCGGGGGGGCTGTCCCTGAAGCTTTCTTT. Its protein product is CAWSLVFGGAVPEAFF.

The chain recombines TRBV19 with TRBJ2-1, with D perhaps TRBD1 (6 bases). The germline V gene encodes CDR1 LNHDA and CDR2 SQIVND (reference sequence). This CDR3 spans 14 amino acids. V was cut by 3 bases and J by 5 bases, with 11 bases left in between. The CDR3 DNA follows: TGTGCCAGTAGTATGTCCGGGACACACAATGAGCAGTTCTTC. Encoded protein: CASSMSGTHNEQFF.

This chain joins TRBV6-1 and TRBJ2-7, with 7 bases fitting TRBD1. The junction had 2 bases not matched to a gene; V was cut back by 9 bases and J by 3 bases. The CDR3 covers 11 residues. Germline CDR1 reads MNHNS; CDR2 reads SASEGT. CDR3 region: CARGQNYEQYF. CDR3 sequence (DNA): TGTGCCAGGGGACAGAACTACGAGCAGTACTTC.

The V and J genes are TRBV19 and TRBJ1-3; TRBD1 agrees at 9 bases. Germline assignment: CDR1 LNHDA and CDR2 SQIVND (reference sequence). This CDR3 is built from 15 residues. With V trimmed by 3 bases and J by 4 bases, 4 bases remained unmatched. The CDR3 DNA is TGTGCCAGTAGTATGGACAGGGGATCCGGAAACACCATATATTTT. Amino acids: CASSMDRGSGNTIYF.

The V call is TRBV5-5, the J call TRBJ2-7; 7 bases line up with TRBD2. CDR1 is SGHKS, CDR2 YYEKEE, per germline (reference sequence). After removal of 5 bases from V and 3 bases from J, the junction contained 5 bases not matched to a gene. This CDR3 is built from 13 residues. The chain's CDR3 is CASSLGGFYEQYF. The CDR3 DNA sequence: TGTGCCAGCAGTCTGGGGGGGTTCTACGAGCAGTACTTC.

CDR3: CASSYGGENIQYF. Here the CDR3 DNA reads TGTGCCAGCAGCTACGGGGGGGAAAACATTCAGTACTTC. The chain couples TRBV11-2 to TRBJ2-4; TRBD2 aligns across 8 bases. Trimming took 4 bases from V and 5 from J; bases not matched to a gene: 1. The germline gives CDR1 SGHAT, CDR2 FQNNGV. This CDR3 spans 13 amino acids.

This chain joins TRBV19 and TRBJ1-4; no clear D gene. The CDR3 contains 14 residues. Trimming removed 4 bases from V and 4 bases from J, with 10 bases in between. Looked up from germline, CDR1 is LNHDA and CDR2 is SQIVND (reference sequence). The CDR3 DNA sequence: TGTGCCAGTAGTACTTGGCGGAATAATGAAAAACTGTTTTTT. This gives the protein CASSTWRNNEKLFF. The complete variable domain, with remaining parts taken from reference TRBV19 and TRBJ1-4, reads DGGITQSPKYLFRKEGQNVTLSCEQNLNHDAMYWYRQDPGQGLRLIYYSQIVNDFQKGDIAEGYSVSREKKESFPLTVTSAQKNPTAFYLCASSTWRNNEKLFFGSGTQLSVL.

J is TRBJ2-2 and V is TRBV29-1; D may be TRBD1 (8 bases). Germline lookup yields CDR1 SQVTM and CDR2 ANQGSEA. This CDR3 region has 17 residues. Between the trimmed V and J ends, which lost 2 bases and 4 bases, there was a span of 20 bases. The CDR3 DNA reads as TGCAGCGTTGAATGGCAGGACAGGGAGGGGGTCACCGGGGAGCTGTTTTTT. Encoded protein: CSVEWQDREGVTGELFF.

This CDR3 is CASSFETGLNSPLHF. In DNA form, the CDR3 reads TGTGCCAGCAGCTTCGAGACAGGGCTTAATTCACCCCTCCACTTT. The chain couples TRBV7-2 to TRBJ1-6; 7 bases fit TRBD1. Germline values: CDR1 SGHTA, CDR2 FQGNSA. The CDR3 spans 15 residues. V lost 3 bases, J lost 6 bases, and 5 bases stayed unmatched.

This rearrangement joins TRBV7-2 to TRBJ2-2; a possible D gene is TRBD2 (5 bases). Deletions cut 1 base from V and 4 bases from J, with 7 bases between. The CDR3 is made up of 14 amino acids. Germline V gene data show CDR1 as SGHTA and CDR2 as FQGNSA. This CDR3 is CASSLGLTTGELFF. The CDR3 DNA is TGTGCCAGCAGCTTAGGACTAACCACCGGGGAGCTGTTTTTT.

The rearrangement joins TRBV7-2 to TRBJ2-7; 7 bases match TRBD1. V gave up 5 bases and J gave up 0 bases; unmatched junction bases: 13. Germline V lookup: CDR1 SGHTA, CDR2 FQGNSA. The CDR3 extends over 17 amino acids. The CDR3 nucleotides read TGTGCCAGCAGCCGAGAGTCCAGGGGGATCAGCTCCTACGAGCAGTACTTC. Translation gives CASSRESRGISSYEQYF.

As DNA, the CDR3 is TGCGCCAGCAGCCAAAGGGGGAGACAGAGCTGGGTCTACGAGCAGTACTTC. Translation: CASSQRGRQSWVYEQYF. The gene calls are TRBV4-3 and TRBJ2-7; perhaps TRBD1 as D (6 bases). CDR3 length: 17 amino acids. Deletions cut 2 bases from V and 3 bases from J, with 20 bases between. From germline, CDR1 is LGHNA and CDR2 YSLEER.

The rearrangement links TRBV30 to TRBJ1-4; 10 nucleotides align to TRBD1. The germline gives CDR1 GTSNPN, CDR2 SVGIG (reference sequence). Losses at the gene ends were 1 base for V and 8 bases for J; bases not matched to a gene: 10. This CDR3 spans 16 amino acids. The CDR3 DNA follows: TGTGCCTGGAGTGGTAGCCGGGACAGGGGATACGAAAAACTGTTTTTT. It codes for CAWSGSRDRGYEKLFF.

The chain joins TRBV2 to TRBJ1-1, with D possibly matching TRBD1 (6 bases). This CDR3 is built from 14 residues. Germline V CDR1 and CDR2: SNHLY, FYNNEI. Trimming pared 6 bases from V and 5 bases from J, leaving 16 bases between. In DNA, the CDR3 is TGTGCCAGCAGGGGGAACACAGGGAAAACTGAAGCTTTCTTT. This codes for CASRGNTGKTEAFF.